A single sample is the source of the 9 T cell receptor beta chains below, sequenced in a study of early T cells in non-severe SARS-CoV-2 infection. MiXCR, applied by TCRdb to the 5' RACE reads, yields one record per CDR3 protein. The table lists about 28,000 distinct CDR3 sequences, about 4.5% of them singletons, with around 6% in the top ten. The sequences come from whole blood, collected at baseline. The receptors here all came from an adult who was a healthcare worker with PCR-confirmed SARS-CoV-2 infection or an uninfected control (not recorded which).

This clonotype was recorded at least ten times. The chain is built from TRBV24-1 and TRBJ2-3; 15 nucleotides agree with TRBD2. This CDR3 has 18 residues. Losses at the gene ends were 4 bases for V and 7 bases for J; bases not matched to a gene: 11. Germline V CDR1 and CDR2: KGHDR, SFDVKD. In DNA form, the CDR3 reads TGTGCCACCAGTGACCCTGGGACTAGCGGGAGGAGGAGGAATACGCAGTATTTT. Protein sequence: CATSDPGTSGRRRNTQYF.

This clonotype was observed at least ten times. The chain joins TRBV6-1 to TRBJ2-2; the D gene is possibly TRBD1 (6 bases). Germline values: CDR1 MNHNS, CDR2 SASEGT. The V end was cut by 2 bases, the J end by 7 bases, with 8 bases between. The length of the CDR3 is 13 residues. The CDR3 reads CASSEQGIGELFF. CDR3 sequence (DNA): TGTGCCAGCAGTGAACAGGGGATCGGGGAGCTGTTTTTT.

This clonotype was seen ten or more times. The chain is built from TRBV28 and TRBJ2-1; D gene ambiguous. CDR3 length equals 13 residues. V was pared by 5 bases and J by 6 bases, with 11 bases between. Germline assignment: CDR1 MDHEN and CDR2 SYDVKM. The CDR3 DNA reads TGTGCCAGCAGTAAAAGTGTTCTCAATGAGCAGTTCTTC. Its protein product is CASSKSVLNEQFF. The full variable domain, in which reference TRBV28 and TRBJ2-1 provide the parts outside the CDR3, is DVKVTQSSRYLVKRTGEKVFLECVQDMDHENMFWYRQDPGLGLRLIYFSYDVKMKEKGDIPEGYSVSREKKERFSLILESASTNQTSMYLCASSKSVLNEQFFGPGTRLTVL.

This clonotype appeared many times. V usage is TRBV7-2 and J usage is TRBJ2-1; TRBD2 agrees at 15 bases. CDR1 SGHTA and CDR2 FQGNSA come from the germline V gene. The CDR3 contains 19 residues. With 3 bases clipped from V and 9 bases from J, the junction kept 15 bases outside the gene matches. The CDR3 loop is CASSFGPPGLAGGGGEQFF. The CDR3 region has the DNA TGTGCCAGCAGCTTTGGCCCTCCGGGACTAGCGGGAGGTGGTGGTGAGCAGTTCTTC.

This clonotype was detected a few times. The rearrangement joins TRBV11-2 to TRBJ2-3; the D gene is possibly TRBD2 (5 bases). The germline V gene encodes CDR1 SGHAT and CDR2 FQNNGV. The V end lost 0 bases, the J end lost 2 bases, and 9 bases lay between the germline ends. The CDR3 totals 15 residues. CDR3: CASSLDQRYTDTQYF. The CDR3 DNA reads TGTGCCAGCAGCTTAGACCAGCGGTACACAGATACGCAGTATTTT.

This clonotype has at least ten counts. V usage is TRBV19 and J usage is TRBJ2-7; TRBD1 might be the D (5 bases). V was cut by 5 bases and J by 5 bases, with 10 bases left in between. Looked up from germline, CDR1 is LNHDA and CDR2 is SQIVND (reference sequence). The CDR3 totals 12 residues. The CDR3 DNA reads as TGTGCCAGTAGTCCCCGGACACACGAGCAGTACTTC. Residues: CASSPRTHEQYF.

This clonotype appeared many times. V is TRBV20-1 and J is TRBJ2-7, with D unclear. The V and J ends lost 4 bases and 3 bases respectively, with 22 bases between them. The germline CDR1 and CDR2 sequences are DFQATT and SNEGSKA (reference sequence). The CDR3 contains 16 residues. DNA for the CDR3: TGCAGTGCTACCCTCCGACTCACTTGGGCGCACTACGAGCAGTACTTC. Its protein is CSATLRLTWAHYEQYF.

The chain couples TRBV7-3 to TRBJ1-3; D remains unclear. Trimming cost V 5 bases and J 0 bases, with 8 bases left between them. Germline V gene lookup returns CDR1 SGHTA and CDR2 FQGTGA. The CDR3 runs to 14 residues. The DNA for the CDR3 is TGTGCCAGCAGCCATGGGAGCTCTGGAAACACCATATATTTT. This sequence encodes CASSHGSSGNTIYF.

There are many counts of this clonotype. The chain is built from TRBV27 and TRBJ1-6; D not certain. V was pared by 5 bases and J by 8 bases, with 7 bases between. The CDR3 length is 12 residues. Germline CDR1 MNHEY, CDR2 SMNVEV (reference sequence). The CDR3 nucleotides are TGTGCCAGCAGTCATCGGGATTCACCCCTCCACTTT. Residues: CASSHRDSPLHF.